The rows below give T cell receptor beta chains drawn from one sample of a study of blood T cell repertoires in COVID-19. Clones were read by immunoSEQ multiplex PCR, and TCRdb kept only the in-frame ones, dropping some. The table shows roughly 230,000 clones, with roughly 88% occurring only once. Sample: peripheral blood. The receptor set was obtained from a human donor in a cohort sampled during active COVID-19. Each CDR3 is given with its conserved first and last residue. The D gene is left open where the match is weak. The size of a clone is reported for some rows only, either as once, few or many, or as a class for expanded clones.

j_call: TRBJ2-7; clone_size: NA; v_call: TRBV30; d_call: NA; cdr3_aa: CAWRSYSLSYEQYF; cdr3_nt: TGTGCCTGGAGATCTTACAGTTTGTCCTACGAGCAGTACTTC
j_call: TRBJ2-4; clone_size: NA; v_call: TRBV28; d_call: TRBD2; cdr3_aa: CASSSGASGSGTIQYF; cdr3_nt: TGTGCCAGCAGTTCCGGGGCTAGCGGGAGCGGGACCATTCAGTACTTC
j_call: TRBJ2-1; clone_size: NA; v_call: TRBV6-5; d_call: TRBD1; cdr3_aa: CASSRGGDEQFF; cdr3_nt: TGTGCCAGCTCGCGAGGGGGCGATGAGCAGTTCTTC
j_call: TRBJ2-7; clone_size: NA; v_call: TRBV7-2; d_call: NA; cdr3_aa: CFWAGVLCEQYF; cdr3_nt: TGTTTTTGGGCAGGCGTTTTGTGCGAGCAGTACTTC
j_call: TRBJ1-3; clone_size: NA; v_call: TRBV28; d_call: NA; cdr3_aa: CASSLLPYSSGNTIYF; cdr3_nt: TGTGCCAGCAGTTTATTACCCTATTCCTCTGGAAACACCATATATTTT
j_call: TRBJ1-5; clone_size: few; v_call: TRBV19; d_call: NA; cdr3_aa: CASSMGVSQPQHF; cdr3_nt: TGTGCCAGTAGTATGGGAGTGAGTCAGCCCCAGCATTTT
j_call: TRBJ1-2; clone_size: NA; v_call: TRBV12-3/TRBV12-4; d_call: NA; cdr3_aa: CASSLDSHYGYTF; cdr3_nt: TGTGCCAGCAGTTTAGACAGCCACTATGGCTACACCTTC
j_call: TRBJ1-2; clone_size: NA; v_call: TRBV18; d_call: NA; cdr3_aa: CASSPDRNYGYTF; cdr3_nt: TGTGCCAGCTCACCGGACAGAAACTATGGCTACACCTTC
j_call: TRBJ1-2; clone_size: once; v_call: TRBV30; d_call: NA; cdr3_aa: CAWIGDTEIDSTF; cdr3_nt: TGTGCCTGGATAGGGGACACGGAGATTGACAGCACCTTC
j_call: TRBJ1-1; clone_size: NA; v_call: TRBV6-2/TRBV6-3; d_call: TRBD1; cdr3_aa: CASSDDRGQRNTEAFF; cdr3_nt: TGTGCCAGCAGTGACGACAGGGGGCAAAGAAACACTGAAGCTTTCTTT
j_call: TRBJ2-5; clone_size: NA; v_call: TRBV13; d_call: TRBD2; cdr3_aa: CASSLVRGTYQETQYF; cdr3_nt: TGTGCCAGCAGCTTAGTGCGGGGGACGTACCAAGAGACCCAGTACTTC
j_call: TRBJ2-7; clone_size: NA; v_call: TRBV19; d_call: NA; cdr3_aa: CASSIDEQGREQYF; cdr3_nt: TGTGCCAGTAGTATAGATGAGCAGGGGCGCGAGCAGTACTTC
j_call: TRBJ2-7; clone_size: NA; v_call: TRBV30; d_call: TRBD1; cdr3_aa: CAWTTTGVNEQYF; cdr3_nt: TGTGCCTGGACAACTACAGGGGTCAACGAGCAGTACTTC
j_call: TRBJ1-6; clone_size: NA; v_call: TRBV27; d_call: NA; cdr3_aa: CASSLSPASEGSPLHF; cdr3_nt: TGTGCCAGCAGTTTATCCCCCGCGTCGGAGGGGTCACCCCTCCACTTT
j_call: TRBJ2-1; clone_size: NA; v_call: TRBV2; d_call: NA; cdr3_aa: CASRYTIRGSNEQFF; cdr3_nt: TGTGCCAGCAGATATACTATACGGGGGTCCAATGAGCAGTTCTTC
j_call: TRBJ1-3; clone_size: NA; v_call: TRBV7-2; d_call: NA; cdr3_aa: CASSIRQGSGNTIYF; cdr3_nt: TGTGCCAGCAGCATCCGGCAGGGTTCTGGAAACACCATATATTTT
j_call: TRBJ2-7; clone_size: once; v_call: TRBV15; d_call: TRBD2; cdr3_aa: CATSRVTSGGYEQYF; cdr3_nt: TGTGCCACCAGCAGAGTGACTAGCGGGGGCTACGAGCAGTACTTC